This T cell receptor (beta chain) appears in the sequencing data of a study of blood T cell repertoires in COVID-19. Study-wide background: Both acute and convalescent COVID-19 samples were obtained from the United States, Italy and Spain.

Original methodology: Amplification of reference gene primers was used by the study to estimate nucleated cell counts. Assay: immunoSEQ multiplex PCR; the TCRdb copy retains only in-frame clones and omits some. V and J calls and clone size are those listed in that table; D and trimming were worked out from the DNA. This table holds 150,000 to 200,000 clones, 70% to 85% found once. J lost 5 bases, V lost 7 bases, and 10 bases had no gene match. The CDR3 runs 15 residues. The germline gives CDR1 SNHLY, CDR2 FYNNEI. On this clone itself: A much larger clonotype is one base distant, so this may be a read error. Within the sample, other DNA sequences also encode this same CDR3.

This sequence joins TRBV2 and TRBJ1-5, with 8 nucleotides matching TRBD1. The sample was PBMCs or T cells enriched from blood (not recorded which). The receptor was isolated from a man aged 45-65 years who had recovered from COVID-19. The CDR3 DNA reads as TGTGCCAGCAAAAGTCCAGGGGGCGTATATCAGCCCCAGCATTTT. Translating it yields CASKSPGGVYQPQHF.